This TCR beta chain was sequenced in a study of coeliac disease. General study results and limits: Few TRB amino acid sequences were shared between samples; most were unique.

Note on this clone: Its target is not known.

Sequencing used one aliquot of 500,000 cells per fraction. Clones were read by immunoSEQ multiplex PCR, and TCRdb kept only the in-frame ones, dropping some. The data contain approximately 2,300 clones, around 64% of them seen just once; the ten biggest clones take up 24%. The germline V and J ends were trimmed by 1 base and 1 base, with 16 bases remaining between them. Germline V gene lookup returns CDR1 SGHDT and CDR2 YYEEEE. The CDR3 is 17 residues long. The sequence derives from a woman between 65 and 79 years old with celiac disease on a gluten-free diet. Specimen: intraepithelial lymphocytes from the gut. This chain uses TRBV5-6 with TRBJ2-3; no reliable D call. The chain's CDR3 is CASSLLCVTACTDTQYF. CDR3 DNA sequence: TGTGCCAGCAGCTTGTTATGCGTTACTGCCTGCACAGATACGCAGTATTTT.